This T cell receptor beta chain was found in a study of T cell responses to AZD1222 COVID-19 vaccine. V was cut by 1 base and J by 2 bases, with 17 bases left in between. Germline V lookup: CDR1 MGHRA, CDR2 YSYEKL. This CDR3 has 17 amino acids. Some clones are missing from TCRdb's copy, which holds only in-frame ones; the method was immunoSEQ multiplex PCR. The sample holds around 200,000 clones, approximately 90% seen once. Sequenced here: peripheral blood, sampled 28 days after the second AZD1222 dose. The chain recombines TRBV4-1 with TRBJ2-5, with D possibly matching TRBD2 (6 bases). The clonotype comes from an adult who received the AZD1222 COVID-19 vaccine. This CDR3 reads CASSQGPPGELQETQYF. The CDR3 DNA is TGCGCCAGCAGCCAAGGCCCGCCGGGAGAGTTACAAGAGACCCAGTACTTC.